This T cell receptor beta chain derives from a study of early T cells in non-severe SARS-CoV-2 infection. Across the whole study: It was bulk RNA from unsorted whole blood that was sequenced, and the chains were unpaired. Regarding the study as a whole: A preference for anti-spike CD8 responses marked VDJdb matching, which missed private and CD4 specificities.

cDNA molecules, individually, were tagged with unique molecular identifiers. MiXCR was run by TCRdb on the 5' RACE reads, yielding one entry per CDR3 protein. Of under 85,000 distinct CDR3 sequences listed, 13% to 15% are singletons. V was shortened by 5 bases and J by 1 base, with 11 bases between the two germline ends. Per the germline V gene, CDR1 is SGHTA and CDR2 is FQGNSA. The CDR3 length is 14 residues. For this clonotype: The antigen remains unidentified.

This TCR was recovered from an adult who was a healthcare worker with PCR-confirmed SARS-CoV-2 infection or an uninfected control (not recorded which). The chain employs TRBV7-2 and TRBJ1-1; TRBD1 might be the D (5 bases). Material for sequencing was whole blood. CDR3 residues: CASSRGLPNTEAFF. The DNA for the CDR3 is TGTGCCAGCAGCAGGGGACTGCCGAACACTGAAGCTTTCTTT.